These 25 T cell receptor beta chains were all obtained from the same sample, sequenced in a study of blood T cell repertoires in COVID-19. Sequenced by immunoSEQ multiplex PCR; TCRdb stores in-frame clones only, minus some. Found here are 25,000 to 40,000 clones, 85% to 90% of them singletons; the top ten hold roughly 15%. The sample was peripheral blood. Receptor source: a woman aged 55-69 years with active COVID-19.

This sequence joins TRBV9 and TRBJ2-3; 8 nucleotides agree with TRBD2. The CDR3 extends over 14 amino acids. The germline CDR1 and CDR2 sequences are SGDLS and YYNGEE. V was pared by 2 bases and J by 2 bases, with 1 base of the junction left unmatched. This CDR3 is CASSVRGATDTQYF. CDR3 coding DNA: TGTGCCAGCAGCGTGCGGGGGGCCACAGATACGCAGTATTTT.

This chain uses TRBV6-1 with TRBJ2-7; tentatively, D is TRBD2 (6 bases). Trimming pared 2 bases from V and 4 bases from J, leaving 12 bases between. From germline, CDR1 is MNHNS and CDR2 SASEGT. This CDR3 is 14 amino acids long. CDR3 protein: CASSEWRGTYEQYF. For the CDR3, the DNA is TGTGCCAGCAGTGAATGGAGGGGTACGTACGAGCAGTACTTC.

The table lists this clone with a few counts. The V gene is TRBV28, the J gene TRBJ1-6; 10 positions match TRBD1. The V segment lost 6 bases and the J segment 5 bases; nucleotides outside the gene matches: 4. In germline, CDR1 is MDHEN, CDR2 SYDVKM. The CDR3 spans 15 residues. The CDR3 here is CASSQTGGDNSPLHF. DNA for the CDR3: TGTGCCAGCAGCCAGACAGGGGGCGATAATTCACCCCTCCACTTT.

V usage is TRBV19 and J usage is TRBJ2-7; 7 bases are a match to TRBD1. CDR1 and CDR2 (germline): LNHDA, SQIVND (reference sequence). This CDR3 is built from 13 residues. V was clipped by 10 bases and J by 2 bases; unmatched bases: 8. As DNA, the CDR3 is TGTGCCACCAAGTCGGGGACAGCCTACGAGCAGTACTTC. Residues: CATKSGTAYEQYF.

The chain uses TRBV10-1 and TRBJ2-7, with D hard to call. Trimming cost V 2 bases and J 2 bases, with 4 bases left between them. Germline CDR1 and CDR2: WNHNN and SYGVQD (reference sequence). The CDR3 runs 12 residues. The CDR3 loop is CASSEPAYEQYF. The CDR3 DNA follows: TGCGCCAGCAGTGAGCCCGCCTACGAGCAGTACTTC.

The DNA of the CDR3 is TGTGCCACCAGCAGAGATTGGGCATCTCGAGAGCAGTACTTC. This sequence encodes CATSRDWASREQYF. This chain connects TRBV15 to TRBJ2-7; D not certain. The V gene's germline CDR1 is LNHNV and CDR2 YYDKDF (reference sequence). The CDR3 extends over 14 amino acids. The V end lost 0 bases, the J end lost 7 bases, and 13 bases lay between the germline ends.

The chain has TRBV24-1 and TRBJ1-5; tentative D call: TRBD1 (5 bases). Looked up from germline, CDR1 is KGHDR and CDR2 is SFDVKD. Trimming took off 2 bases at V and 1 base at J, with 11 bases between the two ends. The CDR3 consists of 16 residues. The CDR3 is CATSDWGAGSNQPQHF. CDR3 coding DNA: TGTGCCACCAGTGATTGGGGCGCGGGAAGCAATCAGCCCCAGCATTTT.

This chain joins TRBV6-6 and TRBJ1-5; possibly TRBD1 for D (6 bases). Germline CDR1 and CDR2: MNHNY and SVGAGI (reference sequence). V lost 9 bases and J 6 bases, leaving 15 bases between the germline ends. The CDR3 spans 13 residues. The CDR3 here is CASLQGFGQPQHF. In nucleotides, the CDR3 is TGTGCCAGTCTACAGGGATTTGGTCAGCCCCAGCATTTT.

The rearrangement uses TRBV10-3 and TRBJ2-7; D gene unclear. Germline lookup yields CDR1 ENHRY and CDR2 SYGVKD. The CDR3 is made up of 15 amino acids. V lost 0 bases to trimming and J lost 2 bases, with 11 bases between them. The CDR3 spells CAISESTLTTYEQYF. The CDR3 nucleotides read TGTGCCATCAGTGAGTCCACCTTGACAACCTACGAGCAGTACTTC.

The chain couples TRBV3-1 (or the pseudogene TRBV3-2) to TRBJ1-2; D remains unclear. This CDR3 has 16 amino acids. Trimming took 1 base from V and 0 from J, leaving 12 bases between them. Looked up from germline, CDR1 is LGHDT and CDR2 is YNNKEL (reference sequence). CDR3 nucleotides: TGTGCCAGCAGCCAAGGTGCCGGGGAATCTAACTATGGCTACACCTTC. Translating gives CASSQGAGESNYGYTF.

This clone was seen a handful of times. V and J are TRBV4-2 and TRBJ1-5; tentatively, D is TRBD1 (6 bases). Germline V gene lookup returns CDR1 LGHNA and CDR2 YNFKEQ. The CDR3 extends over 17 amino acids. Trimming took off 2 bases at V and 6 bases at J, with 20 bases between the two ends. This CDR3 reads CASSQTKPNREVQPQHF. Written as DNA, the CDR3 is TGTGCCAGCAGCCAAACGAAACCTAACAGGGAAGTTCAGCCCCAGCATTTT.

This clone was counted between two and nine times. The chain couples TRBV4-2 to TRBJ2-1, with D possibly being TRBD2 (5 bases). CDR1 is LGHNA and CDR2 is YNFKEQ in the germline V gene. V was trimmed by 0 bases and J by 8 bases, leaving 14 bases between them. This CDR3 is built from 15 residues. In DNA form, the CDR3 reads TGTGCCAGCAGCCAAGAGTGGCTAGCCCACGATGAGCAGTTCTTC. Encoded protein: CASSQEWLAHDEQFF.

With regard to this clone: The sample holds other DNA sequences that translate to the same CDR3. The V gene is TRBV5-1, the J gene TRBJ2-1; TRBD2 matches at 8 bases. After removal of 4 bases from V and 3 bases from J, the junction contained 3 bases not matched to a gene. In germline, CDR1 is SGHRS, CDR2 YFSETQ. This CDR3 has 14 amino acids. DNA for the CDR3: TGCGCCAGCAGCCCGGGGGGGGGCTACAATGAGCAGTTCTTC. Translated: CASSPGGGYNEQFF.

V is TRBV5-1 and J is TRBJ2-1; TRBD1 aligns across 11 bases. CDR1 SGHRS and CDR2 YFSETQ come from the germline V gene. The CDR3 loop spans 16 amino acids. J gave up 7 bases and V 2 bases, and 8 bases lay outside the gene matches. The CDR3 loop is CASSFITGQGANEQFF. Here the CDR3 DNA reads TGCGCCAGCAGCTTCATTACAGGACAGGGGGCTAATGAGCAGTTCTTC.

The chain recombines TRBV19 with TRBJ2-3; D possibly corresponds to TRBD2 (6 bases). CDR1 is LNHDA and CDR2 is SQIVND in the germline V gene (reference sequence). There are 19 residues in the CDR3. The V gene lost 5 bases and the J gene lost 4 bases, with 28 bases spanning the gap. CDR3 amino acids: CASSPQPVVDYQEPDTQYF. The CDR3 coding sequence is TGTGCCAGTAGTCCACAACCCGTCGTGGACTACCAGGAACCAGATACGCAGTATTTT.

The rearrangement uses TRBV15 and TRBJ2-1; a weak D match, TRBD2 (5 bases). Trimming removed 0 bases from V and 10 bases from J, with 7 bases in between. The CDR3 extends over 12 amino acids. Germline V CDR1 and CDR2: LNHNV, YYDKDF (reference sequence). CDR3 coding DNA: TGTGCCACCAGCAGAGATGCGGGCGAGCAGTTCTTC. It yields the protein CATSRDAGEQFF.

The rearrangement links TRBV10-3 to TRBJ2-7; TRBD2 matches 7 bases. The length of the CDR3 is 17 residues. The J segment lost 2 bases and the V segment lost 0 bases, leaving 10 bases of the junction unmatched. Germline CDR1 ENHRY, CDR2 SYGVKD. CDR3 region: CAISESILLANTYEQYF. In nucleotides, the CDR3 is TGTGCCATCAGTGAGTCGATTTTACTAGCGAATACCTACGAGCAGTACTTC.

The table lists this clone with a count of one. The chain uses TRBV12-3 or TRBV12-4 and TRBJ1-4; D is uncertain. This CDR3 comprises 13 residues. V shed 3 bases and J shed 7 bases, with 9 bases lying between them. CDR3 DNA: TGTGCCAGCAGTTTGGGAGAGGCTGAAAAACTGTTTTTT. It encodes CASSLGEAEKLFF.

The chain has TRBV30 and TRBJ2-1; TRBD2 aligns across 12 bases. Germline V gene sequence: CDR1 GTSNPN, CDR2 SVGIG (reference sequence). The CDR3 extends over 16 amino acids. J was trimmed by 5 bases and V by 0 bases; bases with no gene match: 5. CDR3 coding DNA: TGTGCCTGGAGTGTAAGGACTAGCGGGGCGGACAATGAGCAGTTCTTC. This sequence encodes CAWSVRTSGADNEQFF. Combining the CDR3 with reference TRBV30 and TRBJ2-1 gives the whole variable domain SQTIHQWPATLVQPVGSPLSLECTVEGTSNPNLYWYRQAAGRGLQLLFYSVGIGQISSEVPQNLSASRPQDRQFILSSKKLLLSDSGFYLCAWSVRTSGADNEQFFGPGTRLTVL.

In its sample, this clone was seen once. The rearrangement uses TRBV7-9 and TRBJ2-7; 8 positions agree with TRBD1. Germline CDR1 SEHNR, CDR2 FQNEAQ (reference sequence). The V gene end was trimmed by 6 bases and the J gene end by 5 bases; junction bases not matched to a gene: 6. This CDR3 has 13 amino acids. The CDR3 DNA reads as TGTGCCAGCAGTCCCCCAGGGGGCGACGAGCAGTACTTC. Encoded protein: CASSPPGGDEQYF.

The rearrangement joins TRBV7-9 to TRBJ1-3; 8 bases are shared with TRBD1. J lost 0 bases, V lost 5 bases, and 9 bases had no gene match. Germline assignment: CDR1 SEHNR and CDR2 FQNEAQ (reference sequence). This CDR3 has 17 residues. CDR3 amino acids: CASSPRTGPSSGNTIYF. In DNA, the CDR3 is TGTGCCAGCAGCCCCAGGACAGGGCCAAGCTCTGGAAACACCATATATTTT.

The chain recombines TRBV27 with TRBJ2-7; a possible D gene is TRBD1 (6 bases). V was clipped by 5 bases and J by 0 bases, with 14 bases between them. Germline V gene sequence: CDR1 MNHEY, CDR2 SMNVEV (reference sequence). The CDR3 sequence is 15 residues long. CDR3 protein: CASSLQGPLSYEQYF. The DNA for the CDR3 is TGTGCCAGCAGTCTACAGGGACCCCTCTCCTACGAGCAGTACTTC.

This chain uses TRBV7-6 with TRBJ2-7; 7 bases match TRBD1. The CDR3 has 13 amino acids. The V segment lost 8 bases and the J segment 2 bases; nucleotides outside the gene matches: 6. Germline V lookup: CDR1 SGHVS, CDR2 FNYEAQ. The CDR3 reads CASGQGETYEQYF. The CDR3 DNA follows: TGTGCCAGCGGGCAGGGGGAGACCTACGAGCAGTACTTC.

This clone was recorded only once. V is TRBV5-4 and J is TRBJ2-5, with 8 bases matching TRBD2. Germline V gene data show CDR1 as SGHNT and CDR2 as YYREEE (reference sequence). Trimming cost V 6 bases and J 5 bases; bases outside gene matches: 9. The CDR3 has 14 residues. CDR3 in DNA: TGTGCCAGCACCCATCGCGGGGGGCTGGAGACCCAGTACTTC. Translating gives CASTHRGGLETQYF.

This chain links TRBV2 with TRBJ2-7, with 7 bases that match TRBD1. CDR1 SNHLY and CDR2 FYNNEI come from the germline V gene. This CDR3 has 15 residues. The V segment lost 4 bases and the J segment 2 bases; nucleotides outside the gene matches: 8. The CDR3 protein is CASSAEQGSTYEQYF. CDR3 coding DNA: TGTGCCAGCAGTGCTGAACAGGGGTCGACCTACGAGCAGTACTTC.